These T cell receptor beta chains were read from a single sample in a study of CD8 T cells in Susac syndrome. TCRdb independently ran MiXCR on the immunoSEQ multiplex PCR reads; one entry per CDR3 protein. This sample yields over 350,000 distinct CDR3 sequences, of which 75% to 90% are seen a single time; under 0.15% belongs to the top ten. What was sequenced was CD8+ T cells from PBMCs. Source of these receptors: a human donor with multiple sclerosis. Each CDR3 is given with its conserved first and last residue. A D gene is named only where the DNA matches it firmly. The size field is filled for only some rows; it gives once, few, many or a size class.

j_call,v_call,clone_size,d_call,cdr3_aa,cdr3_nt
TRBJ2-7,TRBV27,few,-,CASSLLVSYEQYF,TGTGCCAGCAGCTTACTAGTCTCCTACGAGCAGTACTTC
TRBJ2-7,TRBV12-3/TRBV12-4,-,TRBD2,CASSELAGGYEQYF,TGTGCCAGCAGTGAGCTAGCGGGAGGCTACGAGCAGTACTTC
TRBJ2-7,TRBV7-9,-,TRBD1,CASSDREYEQYF,TGTGCCAGCAGCGACAGGGAGTACGAGCAGTACTTC
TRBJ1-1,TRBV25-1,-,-,CASSEHERGALNTEAFF,TGTGCCAGCAGTGAACACGAACGAGGGGCTCTAAACACTGAAGCTTTCTTT
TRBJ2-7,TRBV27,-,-,CASSFIDRGGEQYF,TGTGCCAGCAGTTTCATCGATAGGGGCGGCGAGCAGTACTTC
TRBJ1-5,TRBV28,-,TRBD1,CASSPGQGMGKPQHF,TGTGCCAGCAGTCCAGGACAGGGGATGGGTAAGCCCCAGCATTTT
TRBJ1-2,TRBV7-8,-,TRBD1,CASSLGTEYYGYTF,TGTGCCAGCAGCTTGGGGACAGAGTACTATGGCTACACCTTC
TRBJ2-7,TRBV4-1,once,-,CASSHDIGSPGDEQYF,TGCGCCAGCAGCCATGACATTGGGTCCCCGGGGGACGAGCAGTACTTC
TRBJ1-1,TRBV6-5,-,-,CASSALGVNTEAFF,TGTGCCAGCAGTGCCTTAGGGGTTAACACTGAAGCTTTCTTT
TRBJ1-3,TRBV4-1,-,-,CASSQVWGGAGNTIYF,TGCGCCAGCAGCCAAGTATGGGGAGGCGCTGGAAACACCATATATTTT
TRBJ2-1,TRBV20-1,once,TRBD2,CSARELAGAVYNEQFF,TGCAGTGCTAGAGAATTAGCGGGAGCGGTCTACAATGAGCAGTTCTTC
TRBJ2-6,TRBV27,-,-,CASSFGRANVLTF,TGTGCCAGCAGTTTTGGGAGGGCCAACGTCCTGACTTTC
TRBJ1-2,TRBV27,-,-,CASSPRRQGTGYGYTF,TGTGCCAGCAGTCCTAGACGACAAGGTACGGGCTATGGCTACACCTTC
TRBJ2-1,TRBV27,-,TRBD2,CASSMMTSGAYNEQFF,TGTGCCAGCAGTATGATGACTAGCGGGGCATACAATGAGCAGTTCTTC
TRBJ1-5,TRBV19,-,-,CASSIFIGGQPQHF,TGTGCCAGTAGTATTTTTATCGGAGGGCAGCCCCAGCATTTT
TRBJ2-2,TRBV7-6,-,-,CASSFPGTPGELFF,TGTGCCAGCAGCTTCCCCGGGACTCCCGGGGAGCTGTTTTTT
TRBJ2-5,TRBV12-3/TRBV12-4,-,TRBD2,CASGQSTSGQETQYF,TGTGCCAGCGGTCAAAGCACTAGCGGCCAAGAGACCCAGTACTTC
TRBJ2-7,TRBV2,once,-,CASRSRGDRYYEQYF,TGTGCCAGCAGAAGTCGGGGTGACAGGTACTACGAGCAGTACTTC
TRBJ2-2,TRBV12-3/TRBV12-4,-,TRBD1,CASSSGGQTGELFF,TGTGCCAGCAGCTCAGGGGGTCAGACCGGGGAGCTGTTTTTT
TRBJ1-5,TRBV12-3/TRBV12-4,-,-,CASSPTIGQPQHF,TGTGCCAGCAGTCCCACGATTGGACAGCCCCAGCATTTT
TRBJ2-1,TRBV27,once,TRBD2,CASSLSLAGAEQFF,TGTGCCAGCAGTTTATCTCTTGCGGGAGCTGAGCAGTTCTTC
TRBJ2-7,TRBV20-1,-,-,CSAAPKDRFYEQYF,TGCAGTGCCGCTCCAAAAGACAGGTTCTACGAGCAGTACTTC
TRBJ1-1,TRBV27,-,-,CASSLYPDTEAFF,TGTGCCAGCAGTTTATACCCGGATACGGAAGCTTTCTTT
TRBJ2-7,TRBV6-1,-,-,CASITGPYEQYF,TGTGCCAGCATTACAGGTCCCTACGAGCAGTACTTC
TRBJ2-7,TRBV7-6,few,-,CASSPLPDNNYEQYF,TGTGCCAGCAGCCCCCTCCCGGATAATAACTACGAGCAGTACTTC
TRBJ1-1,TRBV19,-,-,CASSTKSGTEAFF,TGTGCCAGTAGTACCAAAAGTGGCACTGAAGCTTTCTTT
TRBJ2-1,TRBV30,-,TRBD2,CAWSPPSGGYNEQLF,TGTGCCTGGAGTCCCCCTAGCGGGGGGTACAATGAGCAGCTCTTC
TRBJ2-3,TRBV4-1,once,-,CASSQGPKVADTQYF,TGCGCCAGCAGCCAAGGGCCCAAAGTGGCAGATACGCAGTATTTT
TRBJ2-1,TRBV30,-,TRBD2,CAWSVPGLGRYEQFF,TGTGCCTGGAGTGTGCCGGGACTAGGCCGATATGAGCAGTTCTTC
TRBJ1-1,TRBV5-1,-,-,CASSISFSTEAFF,TGCGCCAGCAGTATCAGTTTCTCCACTGAAGCTTTCTTT
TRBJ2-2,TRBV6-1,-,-,CASSPSGAGELFF,TGTGCCAGCAGTCCATCGGGGGCCGGGGAGCTGTTTTTT
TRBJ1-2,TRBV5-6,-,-,CASSVGGPHPYGYTF,TGTGCCAGCAGCGTAGGCGGTCCCCATCCCTATGGCTACACCTTC
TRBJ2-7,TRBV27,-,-,CASSASGTPYEQYF,TGTGCCAGCAGTGCGAGCGGGACACCCTACGAGCAGTACTTC
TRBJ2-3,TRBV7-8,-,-,CASSLALASTDTQYF,TGTGCCAGCAGCTTAGCTCTTGCGAGCACAGATACGCAGTATTTT
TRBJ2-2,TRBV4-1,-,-,CASSQGEETGELFF,TGCGCCAGCAGCCAGGGGGAAGAGACCGGGGAGCTGTTTTTT
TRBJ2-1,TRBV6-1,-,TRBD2,CASSLPRGREGSSYNEQFF,TGTGCCAGCTCCCTCCCGAGGGGGCGGGAGGGTAGTTCCTACAATGAGCAGTTCTTC
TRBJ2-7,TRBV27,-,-,CASGQGRYGKHEQYF,TGTGCCAGCGGTCAGGGGCGTTATGGCAAGCACGAGCAGTACTTC
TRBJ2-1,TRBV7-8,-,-,CASSSGGIPYNEQFF,TGTGCCAGCAGCTCTGGGGGGATCCCCTACAATGAGCAGTTCTTC
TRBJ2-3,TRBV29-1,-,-,CSVGSGAAPDTQYF,TGCAGCGTTGGTAGCGGAGCCGCGCCAGATACGCAGTATTTT
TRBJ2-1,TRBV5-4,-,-,CASSLVGGGPYNEQFF,TGTGCCAGCAGCTTGGTTGGGGGAGGTCCCTACAATGAGCAGTTCTTC
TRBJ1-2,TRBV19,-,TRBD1,CASSLPDVRGGNYGYTF,TGTGCCAGTAGTCTCCCGGATGTGAGAGGGGGCAACTATGGCTACACCTTC
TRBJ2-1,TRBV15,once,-,CATSRAVDTPYNEQFF,TGTGCCACCAGCAGAGCAGTGGACACCCCCTACAATGAGCAGTTCTTC
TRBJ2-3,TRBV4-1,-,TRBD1,CASSAQGEEMDTQYF,TGCGCCAGCAGTGCACAGGGGGAAGAGATGGATACGCAGTATTTT
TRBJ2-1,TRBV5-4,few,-,CASRPITRNEQFF,TGTGCCAGCAGGCCTATAACGAGAAATGAGCAGTTCTTC
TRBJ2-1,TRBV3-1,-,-,CASSRELYNEQFF,TGTGCCAGCAGCCGGGAGCTCTACAATGAGCAGTTCTTC
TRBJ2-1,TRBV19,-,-,CASSTHGGYKYNEQFF,TGTGCCAGTAGTACCCACGGGGGATATAAGTACAATGAGCAGTTCTTC
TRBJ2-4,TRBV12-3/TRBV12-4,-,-,CASSETTIQYF,TGTGCCAGCAGTGAAACTACCATTCAGTACTTC
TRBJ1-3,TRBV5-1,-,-,CASSSKASGNTIYF,TGCGCCAGCAGCTCCAAGGCCTCTGGAAACACCATATATTTT
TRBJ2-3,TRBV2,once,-,CASSEDALPGTDTQYF,TGTGCCAGCAGTGAGGATGCCTTGCCCGGCACAGATACGCAGTATTTT
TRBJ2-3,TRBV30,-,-,CAWSLGAGTDTQYF,TGTGCCTGGAGTTTGGGGGCCGGCACAGATACGCAGTATTTT
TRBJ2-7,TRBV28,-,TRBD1,CASSLPTTGNFYEQYF,TGTGCCAGCAGTTTACCGACGACAGGGAACTTTTACGAGCAGTACTTC
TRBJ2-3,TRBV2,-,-,CASEVGRRSTDTQYF,TGTGCCAGCGAGGTGGGGCGGAGAAGCACAGATACGCAGTATTTT
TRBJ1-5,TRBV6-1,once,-,CASSGWVAQPQHF,TGTGCCAGCAGTGGATGGGTAGCCCAGCCCCAGCATTTT
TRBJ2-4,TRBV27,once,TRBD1,CASSTYRGNIQYF,TGTGCCAGCAGCACCTACAGGGGGAACATTCAGTACTTC
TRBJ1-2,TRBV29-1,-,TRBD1,CSVHPGTERGYTF,TGCAGCGTCCACCCCGGGACAGAGAGAGGCTACACCTTC
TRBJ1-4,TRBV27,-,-,CASSLQVWGEKLFF,TGTGCCAGCAGTCTCCAGGTGTGGGGTGAAAAACTGTTTTTT